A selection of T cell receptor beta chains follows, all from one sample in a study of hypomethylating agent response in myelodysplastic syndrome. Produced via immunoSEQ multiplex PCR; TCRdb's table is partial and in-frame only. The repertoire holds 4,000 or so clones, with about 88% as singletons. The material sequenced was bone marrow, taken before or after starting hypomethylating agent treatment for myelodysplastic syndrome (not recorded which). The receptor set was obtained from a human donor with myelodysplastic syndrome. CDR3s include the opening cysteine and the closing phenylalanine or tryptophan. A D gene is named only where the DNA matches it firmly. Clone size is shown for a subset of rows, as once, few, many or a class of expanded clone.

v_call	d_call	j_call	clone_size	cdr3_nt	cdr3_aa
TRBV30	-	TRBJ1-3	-	TGTGCCTGGGGGACTGGAAACACCATATATTTT	CAWGTGNTIYF
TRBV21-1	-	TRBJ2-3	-	TGTGCCAGCAGCAAAATTGGGAGCAAGGGGGCGCGAAACACAGATACGCAGTATTTT	CASSKIGSKGARNTDTQYF
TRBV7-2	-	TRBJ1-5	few	TGTGCCAGCAGCTTAGGGACCTCCAATCAGCCCCAGCATTTT	CASSLGTSNQPQHF
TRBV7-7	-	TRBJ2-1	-	TGTGCTAGCAGCTCGCGGACCTTTCGGGGGCCTTACAATGAGCAGTTCTTC	CASSSRTFRGPYNEQFF
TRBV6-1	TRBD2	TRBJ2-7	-	TGTGCCAGCGTCCCCGGGACTAGCGGCTACGAGCAGTACTTC	CASVPGTSGYEQYF
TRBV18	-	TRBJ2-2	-	TGTGCCAGCTCACCACCGACGGGGGTTGGAGGAACCGGGGAGCTGTTTTTT	CASSPPTGVGGTGELFF
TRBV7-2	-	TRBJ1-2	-	TGTGCCAGCAGCTTAGTTCGGGGAACTAACTATGGCTACACCTTC	CASSLVRGTNYGYTF
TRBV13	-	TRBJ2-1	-	TGTGCCAGCAGGGAGGGGGTTCGTGAGCAGTTCTTC	CASREGVREQFF
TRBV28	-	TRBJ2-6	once	TGTGCCAGCAGCCTACCGGGTGGGGGGGCCAACGTCCTGACTTTC	CASSLPGGGANVLTF
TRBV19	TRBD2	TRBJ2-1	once	TGTGCCAGTAGTAAACGGGGGACTAGCGGGAGTTCCTACAATGAGCAGTTCTTC	CASSKRGTSGSSYNEQFF
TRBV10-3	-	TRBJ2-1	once	TGTGCCATCAGTGGGGGAGAAGGGTTTGACAATGAGCAGTTCTTC	CAISGGEGFDNEQFF
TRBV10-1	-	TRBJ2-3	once	TGCGCCAGCAGCGGTGGGAGAACAGATACGCAGTATTTT	CASSGGRTDTQYF
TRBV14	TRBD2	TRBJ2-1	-	TGTGCCAGCAGCCAAGCTAGCGGGACCCCCTACAATGAGCAGTTCTTC	CASSQASGTPYNEQFF
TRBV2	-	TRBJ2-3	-	TGTGCCAGCAGTACGGCAGGGGGGGATACGCAGTATTTT	CASSTAGGDTQYF
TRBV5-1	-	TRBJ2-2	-	TGCGCCAGCAGCTTACCGACAACGGACACCGGGGAGCTGTTTTTT	CASSLPTTDTGELFF
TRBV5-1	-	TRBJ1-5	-	TGCGCCAGCAGCTTGGGTCCCAATCAGCCCCAGCATTTT	CASSLGPNQPQHF
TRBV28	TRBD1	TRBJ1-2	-	TGTGCCAGCAGTTTGTTACCGGGACAGAGCTATGGCTACACCTTC	CASSLLPGQSYGYTF
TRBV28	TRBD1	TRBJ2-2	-	TGTGCCAGCAGTGTACAGGGGCAAAACACCGGGGAGCTGTTTTTT	CASSVQGQNTGELFF
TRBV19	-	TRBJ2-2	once	TGTGCCAGTAGTATTGGGGCGGGATTGAGGACCGGGGAGCTGTTTTTT	CASSIGAGLRTGELFF
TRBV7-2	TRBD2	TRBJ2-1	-	TGTGCCAGCAGCAGCAGACTAGCGGTCTACAATGAGCAGTTCTTC	CASSSRLAVYNEQFF
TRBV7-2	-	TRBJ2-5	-	TGTGCCAGCAGCTCCCGAGGGGAGACCCAGTACTTC	CASSSRGETQYF